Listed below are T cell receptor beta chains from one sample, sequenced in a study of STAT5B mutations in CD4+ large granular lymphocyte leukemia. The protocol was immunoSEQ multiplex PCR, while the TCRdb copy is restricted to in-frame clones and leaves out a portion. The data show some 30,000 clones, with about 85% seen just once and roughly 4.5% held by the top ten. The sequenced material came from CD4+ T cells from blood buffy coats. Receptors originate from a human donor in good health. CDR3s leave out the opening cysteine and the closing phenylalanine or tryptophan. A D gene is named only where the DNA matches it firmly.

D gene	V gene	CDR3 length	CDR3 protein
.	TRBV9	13	ASSVLNGPQETQY
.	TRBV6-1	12	ASSSKSSPYEQY
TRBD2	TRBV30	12	ASGGRGSYNEQF
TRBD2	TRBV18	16	ASSSGTSAPVAKNIQY
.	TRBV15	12	ATSPISSYNEQF
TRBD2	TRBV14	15	ASSQDLAGWWGNEQF
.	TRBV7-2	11	ASSLTRNTEAF
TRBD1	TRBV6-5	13	ASSYSWTGAGEQY
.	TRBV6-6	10	ASSYERNIQY
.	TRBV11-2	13	ASSLAEDGIYTQY
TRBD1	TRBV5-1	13	ASSRFTGAGSPLH
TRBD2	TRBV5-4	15	ASSLRQLAGELYEQY
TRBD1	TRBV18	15	ASSPYQPGGSGNTIY
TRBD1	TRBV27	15	ASSSTDRTGRSYEQY
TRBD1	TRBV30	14	AWSGPGRGHVGELF
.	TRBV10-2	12	ASSNGAQKEKLF
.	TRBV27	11	ASSADGNSPLH
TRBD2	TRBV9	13	ASSGVSGTTGELF
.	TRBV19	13	ASSPQGSGANVLT
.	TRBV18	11	ASSPERAGGYT
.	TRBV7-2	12	ASSLGLSNQPQH
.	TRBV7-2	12	AGSNGITNYGYT
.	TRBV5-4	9	ASSRTDTQY
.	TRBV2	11	ASSQTGVGGYT
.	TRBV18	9	ASSREVEQF
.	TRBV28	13	ASSSPGGVSGELF
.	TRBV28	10	ASSLDRLWYT
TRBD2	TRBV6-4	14	ASSEGTSGSADTQY
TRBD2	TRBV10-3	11	AIQAGGRDTQY
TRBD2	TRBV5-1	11	ASSYLAEETQY
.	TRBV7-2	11	ASSLQESQPQH
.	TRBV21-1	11	APPGRISYEQY
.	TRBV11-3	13	ASSLDLTGADTQY
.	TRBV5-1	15	ASSPSGGGPMNTEAF
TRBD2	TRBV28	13	ASSGTSGNSYEQY
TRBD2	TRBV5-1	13	ASSLGPAGENEQF
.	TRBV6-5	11	ASSWGLGTEAF
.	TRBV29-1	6	SPGGYT
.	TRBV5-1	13	ASSLGSSSYNEQF
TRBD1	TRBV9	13	ASSFQQGTSTEAF
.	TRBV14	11	ASSPAGGNTIY
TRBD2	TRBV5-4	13	ASSLTSGRDNEQF
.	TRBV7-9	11	ASSLEQNYGYT
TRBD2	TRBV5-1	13	ASSLGLAGYDEQY
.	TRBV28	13	ASSFFVGDQETQY
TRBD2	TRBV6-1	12	ASRDAGVPYEQY
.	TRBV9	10	ASSAQGPEQY
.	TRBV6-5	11	ASRLQGRNEQF